Following are 30 T cell receptor beta chains from one sample sequenced in a study of radiation and T cells in renal cell carcinoma. Time point of the sample: blood 4 weeks post-SBRT, at nephrectomy. Indicated treatment: 15 Gy SBRT to primary tumor, nephrectomy 4 weeks later. Sequencing used immunoSEQ multiplex PCR; TCRdb keeps in-frame clones, though not all of them. The sample lists around 94,000 clones, roughly 80% occurring once. Sequences were derived from blood, sampled from a patient whose treatment included radiotherapy and nephrectomy. These receptors came from a man aged 45-65 years with renal cell carcinoma.

V gene TRBV6-1 combines with J gene TRBJ2-7, with 8 bases aligning to TRBD1. Germline V gene sequence: CDR1 MNHNS, CDR2 SASEGT. This CDR3 contains 14 residues. V lost 11 bases, J lost 4 bases, and 13 bases stayed unmatched. This chain's CDR3 is CAAQRQGRSYEQYF. Here the CDR3 DNA reads TGTGCCGCCCAAAGACAGGGGAGATCTTACGAGCAGTACTTC.

The genes are TRBV5-1 and TRBJ2-3, with a possible D match to TRBD2 (5 bases). The V and J ends lost 3 bases and 5 bases respectively, with 7 bases between them. Germline CDR1 reads SGHRS; CDR2 reads YFSETQ. The length of the CDR3 is 12 residues. The DNA of the CDR3 is TGCGCCAGCAGCTCGGAGGAAGATACGCAGTATTTT. This translates into CASSSEEDTQYF.

V is TRBV5-1 and J is TRBJ1-1; TRBD1 matches 12 bases. V was clipped by 4 bases and J by 3 bases; unmatched bases: 4. The CDR3 is made up of 15 amino acids. The germline V gene encodes CDR1 SGHRS and CDR2 YFSETQ. CDR3 protein: CASSRDRGQDTEAFF. In DNA form, the CDR3 reads TGCGCCAGCAGCCGGGACAGGGGGCAGGACACTGAAGCTTTCTTT. The complete variable domain, with remaining parts taken from reference TRBV5-1 and TRBJ1-1, reads KAGVTQTPRYLIKTRGQQVTLSCSPISGHRSVSWYQQTPGQGLQFLFEYFSETQRNKGNFPGRFSGRQFSNSRSEMNVSTLELGDSALYLCASSRDRGQDTEAFFGQGTRLTVV.

The genes are TRBV5-1 and TRBJ2-7, with 9 bases aligning to TRBD1. The CDR3 covers 13 residues. Germline lookup yields CDR1 SGHRS and CDR2 YFSETQ. V shed 4 bases and J 5 bases; nucleotides not matched to a gene: 4. CDR3 coding DNA: TGCGCCAGCAGCGCGGGACAGGGAGACGAGCAGTACTTC. Protein sequence: CASSAGQGDEQYF. Supplemented by reference TRBV5-1 and TRBJ2-7, the full variable domain reads KAGVTQTPRYLIKTRGQQVTLSCSPISGHRSVSWYQQTPGQGLQFLFEYFSETQRNKGNFPGRFSGRQFSNSRSEMNVSTLELGDSALYLCASSAGQGDEQYFGPGTRLTVT.

The CDR3 sequence is CATSARGVVPGNTIYF. CDR3 DNA: TGTGCCACCAGCGCTCGGGGAGTAGTACCAGGAAACACCATATATTTT. This chain connects TRBV15 to TRBJ1-3; D is unresolved. The CDR3 extends over 16 amino acids. The germline V gene encodes CDR1 LNHNV and CDR2 YYDKDF (reference sequence). Deletions cut 5 bases from V and 4 bases from J, with 18 bases between.

V gene TRBV15 combines with J gene TRBJ1-5, with 9 bases matching TRBD1. The CDR3 spans 16 residues. V shed 1 base and J 5 bases; nucleotides not matched to a gene: 6. Germline V gene data show CDR1 as LNHNV and CDR2 as YYDKDF (reference sequence). The chain's CDR3 is CATSRVGTGNYQPQHF. In nucleotides, the CDR3 is TGTGCCACCAGCAGAGTAGGGACAGGGAACTATCAGCCCCAGCATTTT.

The chain uses TRBV7-2 and TRBJ2-5; D may be TRBD1 (6 bases). This CDR3 has 14 residues. CDR1 and CDR2 (germline): SGHTA, FQGNSA. With 8 bases removed from V and 2 bases from J, the gap between germline ends came to 15 bases. CDR3 sequence (DNA): TGTGCCAGCCTGAAGGACAGCATACAAGAGACCCAGTACTTC. Its protein product is CASLKDSIQETQYF.

The chain couples TRBV9 to TRBJ1-2, with 7 positions matching TRBD1. The junction had 15 bases not matched to a gene; V was cut back by 3 bases and J by 7 bases. The CDR3 totals 16 residues. The germline CDR1 and CDR2 sequences are SGDLS and YYNGEE. CDR3 bases: TGTGCCAGCAGCGCCGACCCACAGGGGATCAGGGGTGGCTACACCTTC. It encodes CASSADPQGIRGGYTF.

This chain links TRBV11-1 with TRBJ2-5; 9 bases agree with TRBD2. CDR3 length: 14 residues. Germline V CDR1 and CDR2: SGHAT, FQDESV (reference sequence). Germline trimming cut 4 bases from V and 3 bases from J; bases unmatched to any gene: 3. Written as DNA, the CDR3 is TGTGCCAGCAGCTCACGACTAGCGGAAGAGACCCAGTACTTC. It specifies CASSSRLAEETQYF. The entire variable domain, with the rest obtained from reference TRBV11-1 and TRBJ2-5, is as follows: EAEVAQSPRYKITEKSQAVAFWCDPISGHATLYWYRQILGQGPELLVQFQDESVVDDSQLPKDRFSAERLKGVDSTLKIQPAELGDSAMYLCASSSRLAEETQYFGPGTRLLVL.

The chain recombines TRBV2 with TRBJ2-1; possible D gene TRBD2, 6 bases. This CDR3 comprises 14 residues. The germline V gene has CDR1 SNHLY and CDR2 FYNNEI. V lost 3 bases to trimming and J lost 5 bases, with 11 bases between them. The DNA of the CDR3 is TGTGCCAGCAGTGATAGGGCGGGGAACAATGAGCAGTTCTTC. Translation gives CASSDRAGNNEQFF.

V usage is TRBV5-5 and J usage is TRBJ2-1; 11 positions match TRBD2. The V and J ends lost 3 bases and 0 bases, in that order; junction bases with no gene match: 8. Germline lookup yields CDR1 SGHKS and CDR2 YYEKEE (reference sequence). The CDR3 consists of 18 residues. The CDR3 DNA follows: TGTGCCAGCAGCTATGGTCGTAGCGGGAGGGCCTCCTACAATGAGCAGTTCTTC. This gives the protein CASSYGRSGRASYNEQFF.

The rearrangement joins TRBV7-9 to TRBJ1-2, with a tentative D call TRBD1 (5 bases). Germline CDR1 and CDR2: SEHNR and FQNEAQ (reference sequence). Trimming took 2 bases from V and 4 from J, leaving 8 bases between them. The CDR3 is 13 residues long. The CDR3 nucleotides read TGTGCCAGCAGCTTACGGGGGGGCTATGGCTACACCTTC. Translated: CASSLRGGYGYTF.

The V and J genes are TRBV30 and TRBJ2-3; a possible D gene is TRBD1 (6 bases). V lost 3 bases, J lost 1 base, and 11 bases lay in between. The CDR3 has 14 amino acids. Germline CDR1 reads GTSNPN; CDR2 reads SVGIG (reference sequence). The CDR3 region has the DNA TGTGCCTGGAGCGACAGGTACGGCACAGATACGCAGTATTTT. It specifies CAWSDRYGTDTQYF.

This chain uses TRBV5-4 with TRBJ2-3; 12 positions agree with TRBD2. The ends lost 0 bases at V and 4 bases at J; junction bases unmatched: 9. Germline V lookup: CDR1 SGHNT, CDR2 YYREEE (reference sequence). CDR3 length equals 18 residues. CDR3 sequence reads: CASSLGPPSGGAADTQYF. The CDR3 bases are TGTGCCAGCAGCTTGGGCCCCCCTAGCGGGGGGGCGGCAGATACGCAGTATTTT.

A few counts support this clone. This chain uses TRBV7-9 with TRBJ2-2, with 11 bases fitting TRBD1. J lost 5 bases, V lost 7 bases, and 6 bases had no gene match. Germline assignment: CDR1 SEHNR and CDR2 FQNEAQ (reference sequence). The CDR3 contains 15 residues. The CDR3 nucleotides are TGTGCCAGCACCAGGGGACAGGGGGAAACCGGGGAGCTGTTTTTT. It translates to CASTRGQGETGELFF.

This clone was seen once. The gene calls are TRBV5-1 and TRBJ2-1; TRBD1 agrees at 9 bases. CDR3 length equals 13 residues. V lost 5 bases to trimming and J lost 6 bases; unmatched junction nucleotides: 3. Per the germline V gene, CDR1 is SGHRS and CDR2 is YFSETQ. The DNA of the CDR3 is TGCGCCAGCAGGAGGGACAGGGTCAATGAGCAGTTCTTC. Translated: CASRRDRVNEQFF.

V and J are TRBV4-1 and TRBJ1-6, with D uncertain. CDR1 MGHRA and CDR2 YSYEKL come from the germline V gene. This CDR3 is 14 amino acids long. V gave up 5 bases and J gave up 6 bases, with 11 bases separating them. The CDR3 reads CASSSTAGNSPLHF. CDR3 nucleotide sequence: TGCGCCAGCAGCTCGACGGCTGGTAATTCACCCCTCCACTTT.

About this clone: Germline and junction disagree at one end, which may indicate a read error. The chain has TRBV7-7 and TRBJ2-5; 9 positions match TRBD1. The germline V gene has CDR1 SSHAT and CDR2 FNYEAQ (reference sequence). CDR3 size: 18 residues. CDR3 DNA: TGTGCTAGCACCCTAAGAATACCGGGACAGGGTGCTTTAGAGACCCAGTACTTC. Translating gives CASTLRIPGQGALETQYF.

This chain links TRBV9 with TRBJ2-4; D is possibly TRBD2 (5 bases). The germline V gene encodes CDR1 SGDLS and CDR2 YYNGEE. This CDR3 has 14 amino acids. Trimming stripped 0 bases from V and 5 bases from J, with 9 bases between. Written as DNA, the CDR3 is TGTGCCAGCAGCGTAGCTTCTAGCCAAAACATTCAGTACTTC. Amino acid sequence: CASSVASSQNIQYF.

CDR3 nucleotides: TGTGCCAGCAGCTTACTCAGGTTCTCTGGAAACACCATATATTTT. Amino acid sequence: CASSLLRFSGNTIYF. This chain uses TRBV7-9 with TRBJ1-3; D is undetermined. The ends were cut back, 2 bases at V and 0 bases at J, with 8 bases in the middle. CDR1 and CDR2 from the germline V gene are SEHNR and FQNEAQ (reference sequence). The CDR3 has 15 residues.

J is TRBJ2-1 and V is TRBV5-1; 10 bases are shared with TRBD2. Germline CDR1 SGHRS, CDR2 YFSETQ. Trimming cost V 4 bases and J 7 bases; bases outside gene matches: 17. The CDR3 is made up of 18 amino acids. CDR3 coding DNA: TGCGCCAGCAGCCTCCGGCCGAGCGGGAGGGCCATAAGGAATGAGCAGTTCTTC. Translating gives CASSLRPSGRAIRNEQFF.

V is TRBV6-5 and J is TRBJ2-1, with TRBD2 matching 8 bases. Germline V gene lookup returns CDR1 MNHEY and CDR2 SVGAGI. The V gene end was trimmed by 5 bases and the J gene end by 4 bases; junction bases not matched to a gene: 7. CDR3 size: 15 residues. The chain's CDR3 is CASSPGRAVYNEQFF. CDR3 in DNA: TGTGCCAGCAGTCCCGGGAGGGCCGTGTACAATGAGCAGTTCTTC.

This clone was counted a single time. CDR3 loop: CSARDRTEQYF. The CDR3 coding sequence is TGCAGTGCTAGAGATCGCACCGAGCAGTACTTC. The J gene is TRBJ2-7, the V gene TRBV20-1; D remains unclear. From germline, CDR1 is DFQATT and CDR2 SNEGSKA (reference sequence). This CDR3 region has 11 residues. V was trimmed by 0 bases and J by 6 bases, leaving 6 bases between them.

The chain is built from TRBV2 and TRBJ1-2, with 9 nucleotides matching TRBD1. CDR1 is SNHLY, CDR2 FYNNEI, per germline. V lost 0 bases, J lost 7 bases, and 3 bases stayed unmatched. This CDR3 region has 14 residues. The CDR3 region is CASSEAGTGLGYTF. Here the CDR3 DNA reads TGTGCCAGCAGTGAAGCGGGGACAGGGCTTGGCTACACCTTC. The complete variable domain, with remaining parts taken from reference TRBV2 and TRBJ1-2, reads EPEVTQTPSHQVTQMGQEVILRCVPISNHLYFYWYRQILGQKVEFLVSFYNNEISEKSEIFDDQFSVERPDGSNFTLKIRSTKLEDSAMYFCASSEAGTGLGYTFGSGTRLTVV.

The J gene is TRBJ2-3, the V gene TRBV19; TRBD2 might be the D (6 bases). This CDR3 is 14 amino acids long. Looked up from germline, CDR1 is LNHDA and CDR2 is SQIVND (reference sequence). The V and J ends lost 10 bases and 4 bases respectively, with 18 bases between them. CDR3 DNA sequence: TGTGCCACTCGAAGGGACTCATTCGCAGATACGCAGTATTTT. The encoded protein is CATRRDSFADTQYF.

This clone has at least ten counts. The chain uses TRBV6-5 and TRBJ1-2, with 7 bases matching TRBD1. Trimming cost V 6 bases and J 6 bases; bases outside gene matches: 10. CDR1 is MNHEY, CDR2 SVGAGI, per germline. The CDR3 is made up of 14 amino acids. CDR3 DNA sequence: TGTGCCAGCAGCCTTTTGGGAGGGGGCGATGGCTACACCTTC. It encodes CASSLLGGGDGYTF.

The V and J genes are TRBV2 and TRBJ2-7; D remains unclear. The germline V and J ends were trimmed by 5 bases and 2 bases, with 13 bases remaining between them. This CDR3 region has 14 residues. Germline lookup yields CDR1 SNHLY and CDR2 FYNNEI. The CDR3 region has the DNA TGTGCCAGCAGTCGCGACTCACCCACCTACGAGCAGTACTTC. Translating it yields CASSRDSPTYEQYF.

This sequence joins TRBV19 and TRBJ1-1; no reliable D call. V was cut by 3 bases and J by 1 base, with 6 bases left in between. The CDR3 contains 13 residues. Germline CDR1 reads LNHDA; CDR2 reads SQIVND (reference sequence). CDR3 coding DNA: TGTGCCAGTAGTATTAACCCGAACACTGAAGCTTTCTTT. Translation: CASSINPNTEAFF.

The chain uses TRBV30 and TRBJ1-2; D perhaps matches TRBD1 (5 bases). Per germline, CDR1 GTSNPN and CDR2 SVGIG (reference sequence). V was shortened by 4 bases and J by 3 bases, with 15 bases between the two germline ends. This CDR3 has 14 amino acids. CDR3 nucleotide sequence: TGTGCCTGGACCCGGACAAGTCTCGACTATGGCTACACCTTC. Translated, it gives CAWTRTSLDYGYTF.

This clone was counted a few times. The rearrangement uses TRBV5-4 and TRBJ1-1, with D possibly being TRBD1 (6 bases). Germline CDR1 is SGHNT and CDR2 is YYREEE (reference sequence). The CDR3 loop spans 13 amino acids. Trimming took off 4 bases at V and 4 bases at J, with 11 bases between the two ends. The CDR3 DNA reads as TGTGCCAGCAGCGTGACAGGTCTCACTGAAGCTTTCTTT. It encodes CASSVTGLTEAFF.